The T cell receptor beta chain described here comes from a study of blood T cells in healthy people across ages. Study at large: The template switching approach captured approximately one barcoded beta molecule for every two T cells.

Alongside a J-beta primer mix, a sample-barcoded 5' primer served in a second PCR lasting roughly 6 to 11 cycles. TCRdb fed the 5' RACE reads into MiXCR, producing one record per CDR3 protein. The sample lists 500,000 to 600,000 distinct CDR3 sequences, about 26% occurring once. Germline CDR1 and CDR2: SGHTA and FQGNSA. V was pared by 0 bases and J by 2 bases, with 7 bases between. The CDR3 loop spans 14 amino acids. This clonotype has ten or more counts. Its target is unknown. Study-level results: With age, beta diversity per million T cells declined roughly linearly, significantly by 40.

The source of this sequence is a woman aged 70 to 79 in good health. The sequencing sample was made of blood. The V gene is TRBV7-2, the J gene TRBJ2-5, with D unclear. The CDR3, as DNA: TGTGCCAGCAGCTTAGCGGGATTGCAAGAGACCCAGTACTTC. Translating gives CASSLAGLQETQYF.